This T cell receptor (beta chain) was sequenced during a study of OX40 agonist ivuxolimab in advanced cancers. Points from the study as a whole: Some nonresponders likewise displayed low normalized T-cell clonal expansion.

As for this clone: The antigen is unknown.

The CDR3 sequence is 13 residues long. Germline CDR1 reads SQVTM; CDR2 reads ANQGSEA. Trimming removed 8 bases from V and 7 bases from J, with 18 bases in between. Produced via immunoSEQ multiplex PCR; TCRdb's table is partial and in-frame only. The sample lists 70,000 to 100,000 clones; over 80% were seen once. This clonotype originated in an adult with an advanced solid tumor such as melanoma, head and neck, liver or kidney cancer. The chain uses TRBV29-1 and TRBJ2-1; D tentatively fits TRBD1 or TRBD2 (6 bases each). Sequenced material: CD4+ or CD8+ T cells sorted from blood, taken in a trial of the OX40 agonist ivuxolimab. The CDR3 DNA sequence: TGCAGCTCAGTAGGGGGGCGCAGGAATGAGCAGTTCTTC. Amino acid sequence: CSSVGGRRNEQFF.